What follows is one TCR beta chain and its context. When replicate PCRs were run on unsorted PBMC, they used approximately 300 ng DNA, some 30,000 T cell genomes. Repertoires were generated with immunoSEQ multiplex PCR, while TCRdb's copy carries only in-frame clones and drops some. Among 450,000 to 550,000 clones, about four fifths were seen once, and the ten largest hold about an eighth. These data come from a study of shared clonotypes between healthy human individuals. The CDR3 is 13 residues long. Trimming cost V 5 bases and J 5 bases; bases outside gene matches: 3. The germline CDR1 and CDR2 sequences are SSHAT and FNYEAQ (reference sequence).

The rearrangement joins TRBV7-7 to TRBJ2-7; TRBD1 aligns across 10 bases. Sequencing was done on a sample of PBMCs. The TCR originated in a woman between 40 and 55 years old in good health. Some clones in this sample may be carry-over from other donors' samples. The CDR3 bases are TGTGCCAGCAGCCCCGGGACAGGGGACGAGCAGTACTTC. Translation: CASSPGTGDEQYF.